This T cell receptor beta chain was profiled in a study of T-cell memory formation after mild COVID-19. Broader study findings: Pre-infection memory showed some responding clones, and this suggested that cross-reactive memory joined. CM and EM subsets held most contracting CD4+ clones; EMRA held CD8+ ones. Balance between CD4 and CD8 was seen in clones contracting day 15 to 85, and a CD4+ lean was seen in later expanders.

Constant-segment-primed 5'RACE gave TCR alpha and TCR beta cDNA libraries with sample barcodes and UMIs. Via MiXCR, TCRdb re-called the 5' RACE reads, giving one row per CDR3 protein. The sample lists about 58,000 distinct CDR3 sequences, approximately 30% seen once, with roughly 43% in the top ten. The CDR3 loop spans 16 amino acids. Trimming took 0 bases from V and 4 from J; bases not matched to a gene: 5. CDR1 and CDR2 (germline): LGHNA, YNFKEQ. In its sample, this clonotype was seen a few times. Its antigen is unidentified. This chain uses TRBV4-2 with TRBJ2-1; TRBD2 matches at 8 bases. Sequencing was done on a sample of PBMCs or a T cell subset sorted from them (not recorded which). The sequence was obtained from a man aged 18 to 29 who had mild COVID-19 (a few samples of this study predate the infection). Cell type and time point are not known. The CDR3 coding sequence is TGTGCCAGCAGCCAAGATTCAGCTAGCGGGTACAATGAGCAGTTCTTC. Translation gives CASSQDSASGYNEQFF.